This entry lists 21 T cell receptor beta chains sequenced from one sample in a study of blood T cell repertoires in COVID-19. Repertoires were generated with immunoSEQ multiplex PCR, while TCRdb's copy carries only in-frame clones and drops some. This sample carries over 350,000 clones, about 89% of them seen once, and the ten largest clones take over 0.7%. The specimen sequenced was PBMCs or T cells enriched from blood (not recorded which). The receptors derive from a woman aged 40 to 49 who had been exposed to COVID-19.

The gene calls are TRBV25-1 and TRBJ2-1, with D maybe TRBD2 (7 bases). Germline lookup yields CDR1 MGHDK and CDR2 SYGVNS. The V gene lost 5 bases and the J gene lost 8 bases, with 16 bases spanning the gap. There are 14 residues in the CDR3. CDR3 in DNA: TGTGCCAGCAGTCTGGGGGGGGGCCTCTATGAGCAGTTCTTC. It specifies CASSLGGGLYEQFF.

This sequence joins TRBV5-6 and TRBJ2-7; tentatively, D is TRBD2 (5 bases). The ends were cut back, 4 bases at V and 6 bases at J, with 14 bases in the middle. The CDR3 loop spans 13 amino acids. In germline, CDR1 is SGHDT, CDR2 YYEEEE. In nucleotides, the CDR3 is TGTGCCAGCAGCCACCGCCCGGGGAGCGAGCAGTACTTC. As protein: CASSHRPGSEQYF.

CDR3 sequence (DNA): TGCGCCAGCAGCTTAGGGGCAGGGGTGTCCACTGAAGCTTTCTTT. Translating gives CASSLGAGVSTEAFF. The chain recombines TRBV5-1 with TRBJ1-1; a possible D gene is TRBD1 (6 bases). This CDR3 spans 15 amino acids. CDR1 SGHRS and CDR2 YFSETQ come from the germline V gene. V dropped 2 bases and J dropped 4 bases, with 15 bases sitting between them.

V is TRBV7-3 and J is TRBJ2-1; 11 nucleotides agree with TRBD1. The CDR3 loop spans 16 amino acids. The ends lost 0 bases at V and 8 bases at J; junction bases unmatched: 6. In germline, CDR1 is SGHTA, CDR2 FQGTGA. The DNA for the CDR3 is TGTGCCAGCAGCTTAACTGTCGGGACAGGGGGAGATGAGCAGTTCTTC. Protein sequence: CASSLTVGTGGDEQFF.

The genes are TRBV6-6 and TRBJ1-1; the D is unclear. The length of the CDR3 is 11 residues. In germline, CDR1 is MNHNY, CDR2 SVGAGI (reference sequence). The ends were cut back, 7 bases at V and 8 bases at J, with 11 bases in the middle. The CDR3 region has the DNA TGTGCCAGCACCTCCGGTCTGGAAGCTTTCTTT. This encodes CASTSGLEAFF.

V usage is TRBV19 and J usage is TRBJ1-3; no clear D. Germline values: CDR1 LNHDA, CDR2 SQIVND (reference sequence). V lost 6 bases and J lost 4, with 10 bases in between. CDR3 length: 13 residues. Here the CDR3 DNA reads TGTGCCAGTAGAATGACGGGAGGAAACACCATATATTTT. It translates to CASRMTGGNTIYF.

This chain uses TRBV5-1 with TRBJ1-5; tentatively, D is TRBD1 (6 bases). This CDR3 region has 15 residues. CDR1 and CDR2 from the germline V gene are SGHRS and YFSETQ. V dropped 2 bases and J dropped 1 base, with 10 bases sitting between them. Here the CDR3 DNA reads TGCGCCAGCAGCTTCGGGGGGGCGAGCAATCAGCCCCAGCATTTT. This translates into CASSFGGASNQPQHF.

V is TRBV10-3 and J is TRBJ1-5, with D possibly TRBD1 on 5 matching bases. The CDR3 sequence is 14 residues long. Per germline, CDR1 ENHRY and CDR2 SYGVKD. Trimming stripped 2 bases from V and 3 bases from J, with 8 bases between. DNA for the CDR3: TGTGCCATCAGTGAGGACAGCTACAATCAGCCCCAGCATTTT. This gives the protein CAISEDSYNQPQHF.

The chain is built from TRBV7-9 and TRBJ1-6; 9 positions match TRBD1. With V trimmed by 8 bases and J by 7 bases, 3 bases remained unmatched. Germline V gives CDR1 SEHNR, CDR2 FQNEAQ (reference sequence). This CDR3 has 13 amino acids. In DNA, the CDR3 is TGTGCCAGCGCGGGACAGGGAAATTCACCCCTCCACTTT. As protein: CASAGQGNSPLHF. Supplemented by reference TRBV7-9 and TRBJ1-6, the full variable domain reads DTGVSQNPRHKITKRGQNVTFRCDPISEHNRLYWYRQTLGQGPEFLTYFQNEAQLEKSRLLSDRFSAERPKGSFSTLEIQRTEQGDSAMYLCASAGQGNSPLHFGNGTRLTVT.

The chain uses TRBV13 and TRBJ2-1, with 13 nucleotides matching TRBD2. Germline-derived CDR1 and CDR2 are PRHDT and FYEKMQ (reference sequence). The V gene end was trimmed by 6 bases and the J gene end by 0 bases; junction bases not matched to a gene: 11. This CDR3 is 19 amino acids long. DNA for the CDR3: TGTGCCAGCAGTCCCGGACTAGCGGGGGTTGCGAGCTCCTACAATGAGCAGTTCTTC. Its translation is CASSPGLAGVASSYNEQFF.

This clone has just a few counts. The rearrangement uses TRBV19 and TRBJ2-5; D possibly corresponds to TRBD2 (7 bases). Germline CDR1 LNHDA, CDR2 SQIVND (reference sequence). This CDR3 is built from 14 residues. The V end was cut by 5 bases, the J end by 2 bases, with 12 bases between. The CDR3 spells CASSPRGAQETQYF. The CDR3 DNA reads TGTGCCAGTAGTCCCCGGGGGGCTCAAGAGACCCAGTACTTC.

The gene calls are TRBV27 and TRBJ1-5; D gene ambiguous. V lost 6 bases and J 3 bases, leaving 12 bases between the germline ends. CDR1 is MNHEY and CDR2 is SMNVEV in the germline V gene (reference sequence). There are 14 residues in the CDR3. The CDR3 nucleotides read TGTGCCAGCAGGCCCGCGGGAGACAATCAGCCCCAGCATTTT. Its protein is CASRPAGDNQPQHF.

Notes on this clone: The junction departs from germline at one end; a sequencing error may be responsible. The chain uses TRBV7-7 and TRBJ1-6; D is unresolved. The CDR3 consists of 16 residues. Per the germline V gene, CDR1 is SSHAT and CDR2 is FNYEAQ (reference sequence). The CDR3 sequence is CASSLTESSYNSPLHF. The CDR3 nucleotides read TGTGCTAGCAGCTTGACGGAGAGCTCCTATAATTCACCCCTCCACTTT.

A single count supports this clone. The rearrangement links TRBV5-1 to TRBJ1-6; 9 positions agree with TRBD1. This CDR3 contains 15 residues. Germline assignment: CDR1 SGHRS and CDR2 YFSETQ. V was pared by 6 bases and J by 6 bases, with 7 bases of the junction left unmatched. The CDR3 DNA is TGCGCCAGCAAGTTTTCGACAGGGGGTAATTCACCCCTCCACTTT. It encodes CASKFSTGGNSPLHF. Supplemented by reference TRBV5-1 and TRBJ1-6, the full variable domain reads KAGVTQTPRYLIKTRGQQVTLSCSPISGHRSVSWYQQTPGQGLQFLFEYFSETQRNKGNFPGRFSGRQFSNSRSEMNVSTLELGDSALYLCASKFSTGGNSPLHFGNGTRLTVT.

The rearrangement links TRBV11-3 to TRBJ2-2; a weak D match, TRBD2 (5 bases). The CDR3 is 15 residues long. Germline assignment: CDR1 SGHNT and CDR2 YENEEA. V gave up 4 bases and J gave up 1 base, with 10 bases separating them. CDR3 in amino acids: CASSSKGRNTGELFF. The CDR3, as DNA: TGTGCCAGCAGCTCCAAAGGGAGGAACACCGGGGAGCTGTTTTTT.

The gene calls are TRBV4-3 and TRBJ2-2, with 8 bases that match TRBD2. Trimming took 0 bases from V and 4 from J; bases not matched to a gene: 4. The CDR3 consists of 16 residues. From germline, CDR1 is LGHNA and CDR2 YSLEER. CDR3 in DNA: TGCGCCAGCAGCCAAGATCGCGGGGGGTCCACCGGGGAGCTGTTTTTT. The encoded protein is CASSQDRGGSTGELFF.

This clone has at least ten counts. The V call is TRBV11-3, the J call TRBJ2-2; D perhaps matches TRBD2 (5 bases). Germline lookup yields CDR1 SGHNT and CDR2 YENEEA. Trimming cost V 1 base and J 6 bases, with 21 bases left between them. CDR3 length: 18 amino acids. The CDR3 nucleotides are TGTGCCAGCAGCTTAGTACCCCTTCTAGGGAGTGGACCCGGGGAGCTGTTTTTT. Translation: CASSLVPLLGSGPGELFF.

The chain carries TRBV5-6 and TRBJ2-1, with 15 positions matching TRBD2. Trimming removed 2 bases from V and 3 bases from J; junction bases left unmatched: 9. CDR1 SGHDT and CDR2 YYEEEE come from the germline V gene. The CDR3 loop spans 19 amino acids. CDR3: CASSFGLAGGPWVYNEQFF. DNA for the CDR3: TGTGCCAGCAGCTTCGGACTAGCGGGGGGGCCGTGGGTCTACAATGAGCAGTTCTTC.

The rearrangement joins TRBV9 to TRBJ2-7; 7 nucleotides agree with TRBD1. The CDR3 consists of 14 residues. Germline-derived CDR1 and CDR2 are SGDLS and YYNGEE. After removal of 2 bases from V and 0 bases from J, the junction contained 2 bases not matched to a gene. The CDR3 spells CASSVGQNSYEQYF. CDR3 nucleotides: TGTGCCAGCAGCGTGGGACAGAACTCCTACGAGCAGTACTTC.

The rearrangement uses TRBV24-1 and TRBJ1-5; 7 bases match TRBD1. The CDR3 has 13 amino acids. The J segment lost 3 bases and the V segment lost 9 bases, leaving 4 bases of the junction unmatched. In germline, CDR1 is KGHDR, CDR2 SFDVKD. The CDR3 nucleotides read TGTGCCACCGCGACAGGGACCAATCAGCCCCAGCATTTT. This codes for CATATGTNQPQHF.

About this clone: Germline and junction disagree at one end, which may indicate a read error. The chain combines TRBV7-7 with TRBJ2-5, with 8 bases aligning to TRBD2. Per the germline V gene, CDR1 is SSHAT and CDR2 is FNYEAQ (reference sequence). The CDR3 consists of 16 residues. In DNA, the CDR3 is TGTGCTAGCAGCCTGGATACGGGACTAGGGGGAGAGACCCAGTACTTC. Protein sequence: CASSLDTGLGGETQYF.